This is a list of T cell receptor beta chains from one sample in a study of blood T cell repertoires in COVID-19. Repertoires were generated with immunoSEQ multiplex PCR, while TCRdb's copy carries only in-frame clones and drops some. The sample has roughly 360,000 clones; over 65% are singletons. Material for sequencing was peripheral blood. These receptors originate from a human donor with acute or convalescent COVID-19. The donor label of this sample is uncertain. The CDR3 runs from the conserved cysteine through the conserved F or W. Each record gives: clone size, V gene, D gene, J gene, CDR3 protein, CDR3 DNA. A D gene is named only where the DNA matches it firmly. Only some rows state a clone size, as once, few, many or a class for expanded clones.

>.|TRBV5-6|TRBD1|TRBJ1-5
CASSWGTGDTQPQHF
TGTGCCAGCAGCTGGGGGACAGGGGATACTCAGCCCCAGCATTTT
>.|TRBV19|TRBD1|TRBJ1-5
CASSARKDRVNQPQHF
TGTGCCAGTAGTGCACGAAAAGACAGGGTTAATCAGCCCCAGCATTTT
>.|TRBV6-5|TRBD1|TRBJ2-5
CASSFTGTGVRETQYF
TGTGCCAGCAGTTTCACCGGGACAGGGGTGAGGGAGACCCAGTACTTC
>.|TRBV28|.|TRBJ2-2
CASVGAGITTTGELFF
TGTGCCAGCGTAGGTGCAGGAATCACAACCACCGGGGAGCTGTTTTTT
>.|TRBV7-9|.|TRBJ2-3
CASSFSTETDTQYF
TGTGCCAGCAGCTTTTCGACAGAAACAGATACGCAGTATTTT
>.|TRBV27|.|TRBJ2-5
CASSLYGGREETQYF
TGTGCCAGCAGTTTATACGGGGGGCGGGAGGAGACCCAGTACTTC
>once|TRBV10-3|.|TRBJ1-1
CAIAPRMNTEAFF
TGTGCCATCGCCCCGAGGATGAACACTGAAGCTTTCTTT
>.|TRBV7-8|TRBD1|TRBJ2-7
CASSPRTGKRYF
TGTGCCAGCAGCCCAAGGACAGGGAAGAGGTACTTC
>.|TRBV2|TRBD1|TRBJ1-5
CASSNQGANQPQHF
TGTGCCAGCAGTAACCAGGGGGCGAATCAGCCCCAGCATTTT
>.|TRBV28|TRBD2|TRBJ2-1
CASSSPWGRALRDWDNEQFF
TGTGCCAGCAGTTCCCCCTGGGGGAGGGCCCTGAGGGATTGGGACAATGAGCAGTTCTTC
>.|TRBV5-6|TRBD1|TRBJ2-5
CASSLPGTGETQYF
TGTGCCAGCAGCCTACCGGGGACAGGAGAGACCCAGTACTTC
>.|TRBV28|.|TRBJ1-6
CASSPVYSGSSYNSPLHF
TGTGCCAGCAGTCCCGTTTACTCAGGAAGCTCCTATAATTCACCCCTCCACTTT
>.|TRBV2|TRBD1|TRBJ2-4
CASSERDRGQNIQYF
TGTGCCAGCAGTGAAAGGGACAGGGGGCAAAACATTCAGTACTTC
>.|TRBV10-2|.|TRBJ1-2
CASSDPGYGPRDGYTF
TGCGCCAGCAGTGACCCAGGGTATGGACCCCGTGATGGCTACACCTTC
>.|TRBV5-4|TRBD1|TRBJ1-4
CASSSGQGTEKLFF
TGTGCCAGCAGCTCTGGACAGGGGACCGAAAAACTGTTTTTT
>once|TRBV2|TRBD2|TRBJ2-1
CASSRGGSQYNEQFF
TGTGCCAGCAGTCGGGGCGGGAGCCAGTACAATGAGCAGTTCTTC
>.|TRBV6-2/TRBV6-3|.|TRBJ1-1
CASSTGLSTEAFF
TGTGCCAGCAGTACTGGTCTGAGCACTGAAGCTTTCTTT
>.|TRBV18|.|TRBJ1-2
CASSPRLGGNDYGYTF
TGTGCCAGCTCACCGAGGTTAGGCGGGAATGACTATGGCTACACCTTC
>.|TRBV12-5|.|TRBJ1-1
CASGPEPRQTEAFF
TGTGCTAGTGGTCCCGAGCCGCGACAGACTGAAGCTTTCTTT
>.|TRBV3-1/TRBV3-2|.|TRBJ1-2
CASSQERPFERGGTLGYGYTF
TGTGCCAGCAGCCAAGAGCGGCCCTTCGAGAGAGGAGGGACCTTAGGGTATGGCTACACCTTC
>.|TRBV5-4|TRBD2|TRBJ2-7
CASSRGGDSYEQYF
TGTGCCAGCAGCCGCGGGGGTGACTCCTACGAGCAGTACTTC
>.|TRBV6-5|TRBD1|TRBJ1-6
CASSYSRTGSNSPLHF
TGTGCCAGCAGTTACTCCAGGACAGGCTCCAATTCACCCCTCCACTTT
>.|TRBV4-2|.|TRBJ1-6
CASSREAAGINSPLHF
TGTGCCAGCAGCCGAGAAGCGGCGGGGATTAATTCACCCCTCCACTTT
>.|TRBV7-2|TRBD2|TRBJ2-7
CASSLGTGGSYEQYF
TGTGCCAGCAGCTTAGGGACGGGGGGCTCCTACGAGCAGTACTTC
>once|TRBV28|TRBD1|TRBJ1-6
CASSWGTGGSFSPLHF
TGTGCCAGCAGTTGGGGGACAGGGGGCTCTTTTTCACCCCTCCACTTT
>.|TRBV29-1|TRBD2|TRBJ2-3
CSVRGGTDTQYF
TGCAGCGTCCGGGGGGGAACAGATACGCAGTATTTT
>.|TRBV3-1/TRBV3-2|TRBD2|TRBJ2-7
CASSQDPGTSYEQYF
TGTGCCAGCAGCCAAGATCCCGGGACTAGCTACGAGCAGTACTTC
>.|TRBV5-1|TRBD1|TRBJ1-1
CASSPNGQANTEAFF
TGCGCCAGCAGCCCGAACGGACAGGCGAACACTGAAGCTTTCTTT
>.|TRBV7-9|TRBD1|TRBJ1-1
CASSGQAHTEAFF
TGTGCCAGCAGCGGACAGGCCCACACTGAAGCTTTCTTT
>.|TRBV28|.|TRBJ1-1
CATRWGPEAFF
TGTGCCACCAGGTGGGGCCCTGAAGCTTTCTTT
>.|TRBV27|TRBD1|TRBJ1-5
CASSPLMGDRGDPNQPQHF
TGTGCCAGCAGTCCCCTTATGGGGGACAGGGGCGACCCCAATCAGCCCCAGCATTTT
>.|TRBV27|TRBD1|TRBJ1-1
CASSPRGTGGSPTTEAFF
TGTGCCAGCAGTCCGCGGGGGACAGGGGGCTCCCCCACAACTGAAGCTTTCTTT
>.|TRBV5-6|.|TRBJ1-2
CASSFSGYGYTF
TGTGCCAGCAGCTTCTCGGGCTATGGCTACACCTTC
>.|TRBV7-6|.|TRBJ2-1
CASSPRVGDGRNEQFF
TGTGCCAGCAGCCCGAGGGTTGGGGATGGGCGCAATGAGCAGTTCTTC
>.|TRBV19|.|TRBJ1-5
CASSMGGWDQPQHF
TGTGCCAGTAGTATGGGGGGTTGGGATCAGCCCCAGCATTTT
>.|TRBV5-4|.|TRBJ1-2
CASSLLRQNDNYGYTF
TGTGCCAGCAGCTTGTTACGACAGAACGATAACTATGGCTACACCTTC
>.|TRBV3-1/TRBV3-2|TRBD2|TRBJ2-2
CASAPGLGTGELFF
TGTGCCAGCGCACCGGGACTAGGCACCGGGGAGCTGTTTTTT
>few|TRBV28|TRBD2|TRBJ2-1
CASSRLAGASGFF
TGTGCCAGCAGCCGACTAGCGGGAGCCTCGGGGTTCTTC
>.|TRBV5-4|.|TRBJ2-3
CASSPGSGPDTQYF
TGTGCCAGCAGCCCGGGGAGCGGCCCGGATACGCAGTATTTT
>.|TRBV11-2|TRBD1|TRBJ1-1
CASSQQGRGNTEAFF
TGTGCCAGCAGCCAACAGGGGCGAGGGAACACTGAAGCTTTCTTT
>.|TRBV11-2|.|TRBJ2-2
CASSPDRTGELFF
TGTGCCAGCAGCCCCGACAGGACCGGGGAGCTGTTTTTT
>.|TRBV10-3|TRBD1|TRBJ1-1
CAISDLIRDRGAFF
TGTGCCATCAGTGACCTCATACGGGACAGGGGAGCTTTCTTT
>few|TRBV6-5|.|TRBJ1-1
CASSYSGGGRTEAFF
TGTGCCAGCAGTTACTCGGGGGGGGGCCGAACTGAAGCTTTCTTT
>.|TRBV6-2/TRBV6-3|.|TRBJ1-4
CASSYSLSRVSNEKLFF
TGTGCCAGCAGTTACTCCCTTTCCAGGGTATCTAATGAAAAACTGTTTTTT
>once|TRBV19|.|TRBJ1-1
CASSIGGGTEAFF
TGTGCCAGTAGTATAGGGGGGGGCACTGAAGCTTTCTTT
>.|TRBV12-5|.|TRBJ2-7
CASGLISYEQYF
TGTGCTAGTGGTTTGATTTCATACGAGCAGTACTTC
>.|TRBV11-2|.|TRBJ1-4
CASSLAGGTNEKLFF
TGTGCCAGCAGCTTAGCGGGGGGAACTAATGAAAAACTGTTTTTT
>.|TRBV4-1|.|TRBJ2-1
CASSLTTQTGGLGEQFF
TGCGCCAGCAGCCTGACCACGCAAACGGGGGGCCTTGGTGAGCAGTTCTTC
>.|TRBV18|.|TRBJ1-2
CASSPQTGSGGYGYTF
TGTGCCAGCTCACCACAAACGGGATCAGGTGGATATGGCTACACCTTC
>.|TRBV6-1|TRBD1|TRBJ1-1
CASSGAGTGNTEAFF
TGTGCCAGCAGTGGAGCCGGGACAGGGAACACTGAAGCTTTCTTT
>.|TRBV27|.|TRBJ1-2
CASMGTQAPTANYGYTF
TGTGCCAGCATGGGGACACAGGCTCCAACAGCTAACTATGGCTACACCTTC
>.|TRBV2|TRBD1|TRBJ1-5
CASSTQGAAGQPQHF
TGTGCCAGCAGTACACAGGGGGCGGCAGGTCAGCCCCAGCATTTT
>.|TRBV2|TRBD2|TRBJ2-1
CASSLLAGGDEQFF
TGTGCCAGCAGTCTCCTAGCGGGAGGGGATGAGCAGTTCTTC
>.|TRBV23-1|TRBD1|TRBJ2-3
CASSQSWDRPFRGGTQYF
TGCGCCAGCAGTCAATCATGGGACAGGCCCTTTAGAGGAGGTACGCAGTATTTT